These T cell receptor beta chains were read from a single sample in a study of blood T cell repertoires in COVID-19. The method was immunoSEQ multiplex PCR; TCRdb's version includes in-frame clones alone and lacks a portion of them. The sample includes under 25,000 clones, more than 70% of them seen just once. The sequenced sample consisted of peripheral blood. Receptors originate from a human donor in a cohort sampled during active COVID-19. The donor label of this sample is uncertain. Both conserved end residues are part of each CDR3. The D gene is left open where the match is weak. The size of a clone is reported for some rows only, either as once, few or many, or as a class for expanded clones.

clone size: NA
J gene: TRBJ2-3
V gene: TRBV9
D gene: TRBD2
CDR3 DNA: TGTGCCAGCAGCCCGGGGACTAGCGGCACAGATACGCAGTATTTT
CDR3 protein: CASSPGTSGTDTQYF

clone size: few
J gene: TRBJ2-3
V gene: TRBV30
D gene: TRBD2
CDR3 DNA: TGTGCCTGGAGTGTACAAGCGGGGGAACTTATCTGGTCAGATACGCAGTATTTT
CDR3 protein: CAWSVQAGELIWSDTQYF

clone size: once
J gene: TRBJ1-2
V gene: TRBV19
D gene: NA
CDR3 DNA: TGTGCCAGTACAAAAGGGGGGGCGCAGGTCTATGGCTACACCTTC
CDR3 protein: CASTKGGAQVYGYTF

clone size: NA
J gene: TRBJ2-3
V gene: TRBV3-1/TRBV3-2
D gene: NA
CDR3 DNA: TGTGCCAGCAGCCAAGACCATCAGGGGACAGATACGCAGTATTTT
CDR3 protein: CASSQDHQGTDTQYF

clone size: NA
J gene: TRBJ2-7
V gene: TRBV27
D gene: TRBD1
CDR3 DNA: TGTGCCAGCAGGGGACAGGGAAGGGGAGAGCAGTACTTC
CDR3 protein: CASRGQGRGEQYF

clone size: NA
J gene: TRBJ1-2
V gene: TRBV28
D gene: TRBD1
CDR3 DNA: TGTGCCAGCAGTACCGGGACAGGGAACGTCTATGGCTACACCTTC
CDR3 protein: CASSTGTGNVYGYTF

clone size: NA
J gene: TRBJ2-7
V gene: TRBV7-9
D gene: TRBD1
CDR3 DNA: TGTGCCAGCAGCCCACGGGACAGGGGCTACGAGCAGTACTTC
CDR3 protein: CASSPRDRGYEQYF

clone size: NA
J gene: TRBJ2-2
V gene: TRBV19
D gene: TRBD1
CDR3 DNA: TGTGCCAGTAGTTTAAGGGGACAGGGGTTTTTGGCGAACACCGGGGAGCTGTTTTTT
CDR3 protein: CASSLRGQGFLANTGELFF

clone size: few
J gene: TRBJ2-7
V gene: TRBV19
D gene: NA
CDR3 DNA: TGTGCCAGTAGTATAGATCGGTGGCGGAACTACGAGCAGTACTTC
CDR3 protein: CASSIDRWRNYEQYF

clone size: few
J gene: TRBJ1-3
V gene: TRBV5-1
D gene: TRBD1
CDR3 DNA: TGCGCCAGCGGAACAGGGGGCTCTGGAAACACCATATATTTT
CDR3 protein: CASGTGGSGNTIYF

clone size: NA
J gene: TRBJ2-1
V gene: TRBV10-1
D gene: TRBD2
CDR3 DNA: TGCGCCAGCAGCCGATCGGGACTAGGTTACAATGAGCAGTTCTTC
CDR3 protein: CASSRSGLGYNEQFF

clone size: few
J gene: TRBJ2-7
V gene: TRBV28
D gene: TRBD1
CDR3 DNA: TGTGCCAGCAGCGGGACAGAGAGTCTGTACGAGCAGTACTTC
CDR3 protein: CASSGTESLYEQYF

clone size: NA
J gene: TRBJ2-7
V gene: TRBV5-1
D gene: NA
CDR3 DNA: TGCGCCAGCAGCTTGGTCCAGGCCGAGCAGTACTTC
CDR3 protein: CASSLVQAEQYF

clone size: NA
J gene: TRBJ1-6
V gene: TRBV6-6
D gene: NA
CDR3 DNA: TGTGCCAGCAGTTACGGAGACAGTTATAATTCACCCCTCCACTTT
CDR3 protein: CASSYGDSYNSPLHF

clone size: NA
J gene: TRBJ2-7
V gene: TRBV5-6
D gene: TRBD2
CDR3 DNA: TGTGCCAGCAGCTTGCTGGGGGAGGGCTTCTCCTACGAGCAGTACTTC
CDR3 protein: CASSLLGEGFSYEQYF